The 28 T cell receptor beta chains below were found in one sample sequenced in a study of blood T cell repertoires in COVID-19 (dated by TCRdb to 2019 to 2021). Receptors were amplified or captured by the immunoSEQ multiplex PCR assay. In its TCRdb copy, this immuneACCESS table keeps in-frame sequences only and misses some clones. Where compared with another copy, unresolved V genes explain less than half of these, and the others have no known cause. In this sample the table shows about 210,000 clones, around 83% of which occur a single time. About 10% of the sample belongs to the ten largest clones. Sequenced material: peripheral blood. Receptors were obtained from a man aged 45-65 years with active or convalescent COVID-19.

This chain uses TRBV7-2 with TRBJ1-1; D not resolved. The germline V gene encodes CDR1 SGHTA and CDR2 FQGNSA. The V and J ends lost 0 bases and 2 bases respectively, with 10 bases between them. This CDR3 spans 15 amino acids. The CDR3 nucleotides are TGTGCCAGCAGCTTAGCGCAACTCATTAACACTGAAGCTTTCTTT. Encoded protein: CASSLAQLINTEAFF.

The rearrangement joins TRBV6-2 or TRBV6-3 to TRBJ1-6, with D possibly TRBD1 on 5 matching bases. The V end lost 4 bases, the J end lost 8 bases, and 15 bases lay between the germline ends. The CDR3 totals 15 residues. In germline, CDR1 is MNHEY, CDR2 SVGEGT. CDR3 sequence: CASSSLTVAYSPLHF. DNA of the CDR3: TGTGCCAGCAGTTCCCTGACAGTGGCATATTCACCCCTCCACTTT.

The V and J genes are TRBV5-4 and TRBJ2-7, with TRBD1 matching over 7 bases. The CDR3 sequence is 12 residues long. Germline-derived CDR1 and CDR2 are SGHNT and YYREEE (reference sequence). The V segment lost 4 bases and the J segment 6 bases; nucleotides outside the gene matches: 4. The CDR3 reads CASSLDRVEQYF. In nucleotides, the CDR3 is TGTGCCAGCAGCCTTGACAGGGTCGAGCAGTACTTC.

This chain uses TRBV5-5 with TRBJ2-5; possible D gene TRBD2, 5 bases. The CDR3 has 15 residues. CDR1 and CDR2 from the germline V gene are SGHKS and YYEKEE (reference sequence). V was trimmed by 4 bases and J by 5 bases, leaving 18 bases between them. The DNA for the CDR3 is TGTGCCAGCAGCGACCCCCCCGGCCGCGGGGAGACCCAGTACTTC. This gives the protein CASSDPPGRGETQYF.

The rearrangement joins TRBV19 to TRBJ2-3; 12 nucleotides match TRBD2. This CDR3 region has 17 residues. J was trimmed by 5 bases and V by 2 bases; bases with no gene match: 8. Per the germline V gene, CDR1 is LNHDA and CDR2 is SQIVND (reference sequence). In DNA form, the CDR3 reads TGTGCCAGTAGTATAACCCTAGCGGGAGGGCCCGGAGATACGCAGTATTTT. Amino acid sequence: CASSITLAGGPGDTQYF.

The chain recombines TRBV19 with TRBJ1-2; the match to TRBD1 covers 10 bases. J gave up 3 bases and V 2 bases, and 6 bases lay outside the gene matches. CDR3 size: 16 residues. Germline-derived CDR1 and CDR2 are LNHDA and SQIVND (reference sequence). This CDR3 is CASSISPTGGYYGYTF. Here the CDR3 DNA reads TGTGCCAGTAGTATATCCCCGACAGGGGGCTACTATGGCTACACCTTC.

This chain uses TRBV5-6 with TRBJ2-7; D possibly corresponds to TRBD1 (6 bases). The V end was cut by 6 bases, the J end by 5 bases, with 15 bases between. The germline gives CDR1 SGHDT, CDR2 YYEEEE. The CDR3 length is 13 residues. CDR3 sequence: CASTPLGADEQYF. The DNA of the CDR3 is TGTGCCAGCACCCCCCTGGGGGCCGACGAGCAGTACTTC. Combining the CDR3 with reference TRBV5-6 and TRBJ2-7 gives the whole variable domain DAGVTQSPTHLIKTRGQQVTLRCSPKSGHDTVSWYQQALGQGPQFIFQYYEEEERQRGNFPDRFSGHQFPNYSSELNVNALLLGDSALYLCASTPLGADEQYFGPGTRLTVT.

The chain couples TRBV21-1 to TRBJ1-5. TRBV21-1 is described as a pseudogene. The CDR3 runs to 17 residues. In DNA form, the CDR3 reads TGTGCCAGCAGCAAGGAGGCTCCTTCCTATAGCAATCAGCCCCAGCATTTT. This codes for CASSKEAPSYSNQPQHF.

The CDR3 is CASSEPRSSYNSPLHF. The DNA for the CDR3 is TGTGCCAGCAGTGAACCTAGGAGCTCCTATAATTCACCCCTCCACTTT. The chain links TRBV2 to TRBJ1-6; D uncertain. Germline V CDR1 and CDR2: SNHLY, FYNNEI. Trimming removed 2 bases from V and 0 bases from J, with 8 bases in between. This CDR3 has 16 residues.

This clone turned up a few times. This specimen includes other DNA sequences encoding the same CDR3. The rearrangement joins TRBV28 to TRBJ1-6; no clear D. Trimming cost V 4 bases and J 6 bases, with 4 bases left between them. From germline, CDR1 is MDHEN and CDR2 SYDVKM. The CDR3 totals 12 residues. The DNA of the CDR3 is TGTGCCAGCAGTTCCGGTAATTCACCCCTCCACTTT. This translates into CASSSGNSPLHF.

The gene calls are TRBV7-2 and TRBJ1-2, with 12 bases lining up with TRBD1. The CDR3 sequence is 15 residues long. With 5 bases clipped from V and 7 bases from J, the junction kept 8 bases outside the gene matches. The V gene's germline CDR1 is SGHTA and CDR2 FQGNSA. For the CDR3, the DNA is TGTGCCAGCAGCCGTCCCGGGACAGGGGGCCGTGGCTACACCTTC. Translation gives CASSRPGTGGRGYTF.

V usage is TRBV4-1 and J usage is TRBJ1-6; D not resolved. Trimming removed 4 bases at V and 5 bases at J, with 9 bases between. Germline CDR1 is MGHRA and CDR2 is YSYEKL. The CDR3 runs to 14 residues. This chain's CDR3 is CASSPPVNNSPLHF. CDR3 in DNA: TGCGCCAGCAGCCCCCCGGTTAATAATTCACCCCTCCACTTT.

This clone was detected only a few times. The rearrangement links TRBV5-4 to TRBJ1-1; D not certain. Germline V CDR1 and CDR2: SGHNT, YYREEE (reference sequence). The V gene lost 4 bases and the J gene lost 7 bases, with 11 bases spanning the gap. The CDR3 has 12 residues. CDR3: CASSPRGLEAFF. Here the CDR3 DNA reads TGTGCCAGCAGCCCCCGAGGGCTTGAAGCTTTCTTT.

On this clone itself: This specimen includes other DNA sequences encoding the same CDR3. The gene calls are TRBV28 and TRBJ2-7, with D unclear. This CDR3 is 12 amino acids long. The V and J ends lost 2 bases and 4 bases respectively, with 6 bases between them. Germline lookup yields CDR1 MDHEN and CDR2 SYDVKM. CDR3 protein: CASSLGLYEQYF. The CDR3 nucleotides read TGTGCCAGCAGTTTAGGCCTTTACGAGCAGTACTTC.

A few counts support this clone. The CDR3 nucleotides are TGTGCCAGCAGTAGAGAGGGACAGGCCACGGGCACCGGGGAGCTGTTTTTT. This gives the protein CASSREGQATGTGELFF. V gene TRBV2 combines with J gene TRBJ2-2, with TRBD1 identical over 8 bases. The CDR3 sequence is 17 residues long. V lost 5 bases, J lost 4 bases, and 12 bases stayed unmatched. CDR1 is SNHLY and CDR2 is FYNNEI in the germline V gene.

The chain links TRBV5-1 to TRBJ1-5, with no clear D. There are 15 residues in the CDR3. The V gene lost 4 bases and the J gene lost 0 bases, with 11 bases spanning the gap. Germline lookup yields CDR1 SGHRS and CDR2 YFSETQ. The CDR3 loop is CASSPSAGSNQPQHF. The CDR3, as DNA: TGCGCCAGCAGCCCATCGGCAGGTAGCAATCAGCCCCAGCATTTT.

CDR3 residues: CASSLGGLAGQETQYF. DNA for the CDR3: TGCGCCAGCAGCTTGGGAGGACTAGCGGGACAAGAGACCCAGTACTTC. The V gene is TRBV5-1, the J gene TRBJ2-5, with TRBD2 matching 12 bases. After removal of 0 bases from V and 2 bases from J, the junction contained 2 bases not matched to a gene. CDR1 SGHRS and CDR2 YFSETQ come from the germline V gene. This CDR3 is built from 16 residues.

The CDR3 region is CASSPGTSGYNEQFF. As DNA, the CDR3 is TGTGCCAGCAGCCCCGGGACTAGCGGCTACAATGAGCAGTTCTTC. The chain combines TRBV6-5 with TRBJ2-1, with 11 bases that match TRBD2. The CDR3 length is 15 residues. The V and J ends lost 6 bases and 3 bases, in that order; junction bases with no gene match: 4. CDR1 and CDR2 (germline): MNHEY, SVGAGI.

The chain recombines TRBV28 with TRBJ2-7, with 7 bases aligning to TRBD1. The CDR3 is 14 residues long. In germline, CDR1 is MDHEN, CDR2 SYDVKM. V gave up 6 bases and J gave up 6 bases; unmatched junction bases: 11. CDR3 nucleotides: TGTGCCAGCAGCCTTACCCGACAGGGTGGCGAGCAGTACTTC. It yields the protein CASSLTRQGGEQYF.

This rearrangement joins TRBV3-1 (or the pseudogene TRBV3-2) to TRBJ2-3, with TRBD2 matching 7 bases. V shed 3 bases and J 5 bases; nucleotides not matched to a gene: 8. Germline values: CDR1 LGHDT, CDR2 YNNKEL (reference sequence). The CDR3 runs 15 residues. The CDR3: CASSQSGLVRDTQYF. The CDR3 coding sequence is TGTGCCAGCAGCCAGAGCGGACTAGTTCGAGATACGCAGTATTTT.

The chain joins TRBV2 to TRBJ1-6; unclear D gene. The CDR3 extends over 14 amino acids. Germline lookup yields CDR1 SNHLY and CDR2 FYNNEI. Trimming left V 5 bases short and J 6 bases short, with 11 bases between. The DNA for the CDR3 is TGTGCCAGCAGTATCCCCCTCAGTAATTCACCCCTCCACTTT. It yields the protein CASSIPLSNSPLHF.

The sample holds a few counts of this clone. The CDR3 region is CATSRVGGTGPNYGYTF. As DNA, the CDR3 is TGTGCCACCAGCAGAGTCGGGGGGACAGGGCCCAACTATGGCTACACCTTC. The chain uses TRBV15 and TRBJ1-2, with 9 bases that match TRBD1. Trimming at V came to 1 base and at J to 2 bases, leaving 8 bases not matched to a gene. This CDR3 has 17 residues. The germline gives CDR1 LNHNV, CDR2 YYDKDF (reference sequence).

The chain uses TRBV21-1 and TRBJ1-2. TRBV21-1 is a known pseudogene. The CDR3 length is 15 residues. In nucleotides, the CDR3 is TGTGCCAGCAGCAAAAGAGACGGACTGCTGCCTGGCTACACCTTC. Its protein product is CASSKRDGLLPGYTF.

The chain is built from TRBV7-3 and TRBJ2-1, with D perhaps matching TRBD2 (6 bases). The CDR3 length is 13 residues. Trimming took 2 bases from V and 7 from J, leaving 9 bases between them. Germline CDR1 and CDR2: SGHTA and FQGTGA. This CDR3 reads CASSLGGGNEQFF. The CDR3 DNA follows: TGTGCCAGCAGCTTAGGTGGGGGGAATGAGCAGTTCTTC.

The rearrangement links TRBV6-5 to TRBJ2-1; the match to TRBD2 covers 8 bases. The junction had 11 bases not matched to a gene; V was cut back by 6 bases and J by 10 bases. The length of the CDR3 is 14 residues. Germline CDR1 MNHEY, CDR2 SVGAGI. The CDR3 sequence is CASRGGLGIFEQFF. CDR3 DNA: TGTGCCAGCAGGGGGGGACTAGGCATCTTCGAGCAGTTCTTC.

This clone has only one observation. This chain connects TRBV2 to TRBJ2-7, with TRBD2 matching over 9 bases. This CDR3 region has 14 residues. The V segment lost 2 bases and the J segment 2 bases; nucleotides outside the gene matches: 1. The germline V gene has CDR1 SNHLY and CDR2 FYNNEI. The DNA for the CDR3 is TGTGCCAGCAGTGAACTAGCGGGACCCTACGAGCAGTACTTC. Its protein is CASSELAGPYEQYF.

The V call is TRBV28, the J call TRBJ1-2, with a weak D call TRBD1 (6 bases). Germline CDR1 MDHEN, CDR2 SYDVKM. V gave up 6 bases and J gave up 5 bases, with 22 bases separating them. The CDR3 loop spans 16 amino acids. The CDR3 reads CASSESGAATVYGYTF. CDR3 DNA: TGTGCCAGCAGCGAATCAGGGGCCGCAACAGTTTATGGCTACACCTTC.

V usage is TRBV5-4 and J usage is TRBJ2-7; tentative D call: TRBD1 (6 bases). The CDR3 runs 14 residues. Trimming stripped 4 bases from V and 4 bases from J, with 15 bases between. Germline CDR1 SGHNT, CDR2 YYREEE (reference sequence). The CDR3 nucleotides are TGTGCCAGCAGCCTTGACAGGAGTATTTACGAGCAGTACGTC. Translated: CASSLDRSIYEQYV.